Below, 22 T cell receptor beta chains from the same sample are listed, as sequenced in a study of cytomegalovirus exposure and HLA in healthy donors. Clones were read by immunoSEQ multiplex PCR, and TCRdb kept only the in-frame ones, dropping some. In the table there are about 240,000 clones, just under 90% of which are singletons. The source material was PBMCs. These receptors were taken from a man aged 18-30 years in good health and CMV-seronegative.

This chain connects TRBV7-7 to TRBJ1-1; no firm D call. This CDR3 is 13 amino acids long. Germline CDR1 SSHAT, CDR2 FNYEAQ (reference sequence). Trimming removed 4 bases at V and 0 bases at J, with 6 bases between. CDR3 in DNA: TGTGCCAGCAGCTCCCAGATGAACACTGAAGCTTTCTTT. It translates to CASSSQMNTEAFF.

DNA of the CDR3: TGTGCCAGCAGTTTGAGGGGGCGCACCGGGGAGCTGTTTTTT. Its protein product is CASSLRGRTGELFF. The rearrangement joins TRBV27 to TRBJ2-2; 7 bases are a match to TRBD1. This CDR3 region has 14 residues. J was trimmed by 4 bases and V by 3 bases; bases with no gene match: 2. The germline V gene has CDR1 MNHEY and CDR2 SMNVEV (reference sequence).

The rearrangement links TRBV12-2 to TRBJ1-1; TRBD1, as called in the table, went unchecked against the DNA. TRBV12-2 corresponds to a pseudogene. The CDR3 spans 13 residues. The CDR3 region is CASRQGRDTEAFF. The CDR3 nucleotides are TGTGCAAGTCGACAGGGCCGGGACACTGAAGCTTTCTTT.

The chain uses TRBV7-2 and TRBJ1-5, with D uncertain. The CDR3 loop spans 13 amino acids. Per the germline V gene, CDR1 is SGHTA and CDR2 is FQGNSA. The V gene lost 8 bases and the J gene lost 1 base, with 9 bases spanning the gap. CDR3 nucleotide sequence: TGTGCCAGCCGAGGGCAGAGCAATCAGCCCCAGCATTTT. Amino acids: CASRGQSNQPQHF.

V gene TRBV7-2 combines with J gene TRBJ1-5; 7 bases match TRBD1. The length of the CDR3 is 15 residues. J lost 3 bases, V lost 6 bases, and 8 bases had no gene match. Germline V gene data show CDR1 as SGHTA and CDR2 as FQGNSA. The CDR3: CASSMAGGFNQPQHF. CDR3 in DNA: TGTGCCAGCAGTATGGCAGGGGGTTTCAATCAGCCCCAGCATTTT.

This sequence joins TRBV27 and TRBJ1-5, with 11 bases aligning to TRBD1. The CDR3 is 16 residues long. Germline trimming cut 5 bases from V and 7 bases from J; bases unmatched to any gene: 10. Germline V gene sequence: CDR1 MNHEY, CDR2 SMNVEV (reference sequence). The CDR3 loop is CASSPTGQGARQPQHF. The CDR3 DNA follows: TGTGCCAGCAGTCCCACCGGACAGGGGGCGAGGCAGCCCCAGCATTTT.

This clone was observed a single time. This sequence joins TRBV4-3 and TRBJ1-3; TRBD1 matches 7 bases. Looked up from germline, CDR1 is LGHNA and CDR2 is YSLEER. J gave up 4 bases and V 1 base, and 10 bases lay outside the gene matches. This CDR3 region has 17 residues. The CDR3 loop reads CASSQAAEGAEGNTIYF. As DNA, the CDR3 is TGCGCCAGCAGCCAAGCCGCAGAGGGGGCAGAAGGAAACACCATATATTTT.

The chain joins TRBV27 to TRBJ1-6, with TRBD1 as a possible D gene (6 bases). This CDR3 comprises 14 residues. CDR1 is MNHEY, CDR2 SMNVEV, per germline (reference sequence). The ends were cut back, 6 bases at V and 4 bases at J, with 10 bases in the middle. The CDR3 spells CASRRGQYNSPLHF. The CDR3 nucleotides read TGTGCCAGCAGGAGAGGACAGTATAATTCACCCCTCCACTTT.

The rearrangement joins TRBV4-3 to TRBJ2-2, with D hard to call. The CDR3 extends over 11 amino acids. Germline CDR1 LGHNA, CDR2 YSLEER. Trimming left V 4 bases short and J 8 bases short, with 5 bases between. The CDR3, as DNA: TGCGCCAGCAGCCGCACAGGGGAGCTGTTTTTT. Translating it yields CASSRTGELFF.

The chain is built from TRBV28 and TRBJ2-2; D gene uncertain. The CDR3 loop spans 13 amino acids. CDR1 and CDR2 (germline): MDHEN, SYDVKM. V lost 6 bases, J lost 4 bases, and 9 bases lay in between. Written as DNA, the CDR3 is TGTGCCAGCAGGGAAGCTAGCACCGGGGAGCTGTTTTTT. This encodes CASREASTGELFF.

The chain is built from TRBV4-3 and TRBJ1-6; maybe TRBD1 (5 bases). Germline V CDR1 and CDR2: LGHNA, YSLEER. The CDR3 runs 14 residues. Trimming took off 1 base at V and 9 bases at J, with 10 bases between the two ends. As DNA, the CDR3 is TGCGCCAGCAGCCAAGGGAGGGACGGTTCACCCCTCCACTTT. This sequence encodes CASSQGRDGSPLHF.

The CDR3 DNA reads TGTGCCAGCAGTTACAGCGGGGATCAGTTAGCCGGGGAGCTGTTTTTT. The encoded protein is CASSYSGDQLAGELFF. The chain employs TRBV6-5 and TRBJ2-2; 7 positions agree with TRBD2. The CDR3 length is 16 residues. Germline V gene sequence: CDR1 MNHEY, CDR2 SVGAGI. With 2 bases clipped from V and 6 bases from J, the junction kept 9 bases outside the gene matches.

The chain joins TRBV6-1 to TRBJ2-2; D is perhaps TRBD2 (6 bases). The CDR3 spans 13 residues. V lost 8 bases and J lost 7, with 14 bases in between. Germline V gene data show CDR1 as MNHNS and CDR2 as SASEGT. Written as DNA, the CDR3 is TGTGCCAGCGAGGAGGGCCGAGACGGGGAGCTGTTTTTT. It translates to CASEEGRDGELFF.

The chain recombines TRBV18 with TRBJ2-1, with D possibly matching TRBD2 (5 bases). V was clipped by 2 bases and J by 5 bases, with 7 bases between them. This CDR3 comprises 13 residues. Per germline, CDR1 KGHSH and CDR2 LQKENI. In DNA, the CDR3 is TGTGCCAGCTCACCAGGAGCGGACAATGAGCAGTTCTTC. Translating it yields CASSPGADNEQFF. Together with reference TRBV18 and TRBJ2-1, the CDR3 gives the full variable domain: NAGVMQNPRHLVRRRGQEARLRCSPMKGHSHVYWYRQLPEEGLKFMVYLQKENIIDESGMPKERFSAEFPKEGPSILRIQQVVRGDSAAYFCASSPGADNEQFFGPGTRLTVL.

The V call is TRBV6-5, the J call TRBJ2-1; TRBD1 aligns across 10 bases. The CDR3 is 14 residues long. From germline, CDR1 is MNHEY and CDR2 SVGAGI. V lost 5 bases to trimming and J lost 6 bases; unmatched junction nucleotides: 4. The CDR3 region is CASSTRTGGNEQFF. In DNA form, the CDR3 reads TGTGCCAGCAGTACCAGGACAGGGGGCAATGAGCAGTTCTTC.

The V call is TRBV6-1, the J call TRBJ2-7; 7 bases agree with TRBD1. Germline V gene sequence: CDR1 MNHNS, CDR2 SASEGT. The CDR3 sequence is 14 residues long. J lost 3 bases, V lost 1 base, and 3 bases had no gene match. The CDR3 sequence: CASSEDRDSYEQYF. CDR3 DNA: TGTGCCAGCAGTGAAGACCGGGACAGCTACGAGCAGTACTTC.

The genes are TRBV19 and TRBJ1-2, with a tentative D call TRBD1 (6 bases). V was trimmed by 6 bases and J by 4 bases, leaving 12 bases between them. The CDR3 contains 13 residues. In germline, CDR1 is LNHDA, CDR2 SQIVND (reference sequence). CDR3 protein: CASSYRAAYGYTF. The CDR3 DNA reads TGTGCCAGTAGCTACAGGGCCGCCTATGGCTACACCTTC.

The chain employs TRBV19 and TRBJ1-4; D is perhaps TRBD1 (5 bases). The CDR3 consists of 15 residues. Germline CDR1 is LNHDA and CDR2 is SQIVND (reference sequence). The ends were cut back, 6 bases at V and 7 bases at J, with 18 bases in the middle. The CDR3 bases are TGTGCCAGTAGGAGGGACGGACTAAAAGGTGAAAAACTGTTTTTT. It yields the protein CASRRDGLKGEKLFF.

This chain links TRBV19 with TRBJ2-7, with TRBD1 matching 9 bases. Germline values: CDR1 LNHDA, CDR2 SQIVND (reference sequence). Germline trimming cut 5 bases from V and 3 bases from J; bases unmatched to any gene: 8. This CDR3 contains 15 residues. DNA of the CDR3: TGTGCCAGTAGTTTGGTGACAGGGGGTTACTACGAGCAGTACTTC. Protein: CASSLVTGGYYEQYF.

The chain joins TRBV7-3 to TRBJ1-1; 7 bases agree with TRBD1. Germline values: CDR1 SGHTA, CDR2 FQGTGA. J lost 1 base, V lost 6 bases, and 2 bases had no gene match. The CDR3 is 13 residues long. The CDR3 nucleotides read TGTGCCAGCAGTAGGACAGGGAACACTGAAGCTTTCTTT. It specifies CASSRTGNTEAFF.

CDR3: CASSAPVLAGGPTDTQYF. CDR3 nucleotides: TGTGCCAGCAGCGCCCCCGTTTTAGCGGGAGGGCCCACAGATACGCAGTATTTT. The rearrangement uses TRBV11-2 and TRBJ2-3; 11 nucleotides match TRBD2. CDR3 size: 18 residues. Trimming removed 5 bases from V and 2 bases from J; junction bases left unmatched: 12. In germline, CDR1 is SGHAT, CDR2 FQNNGV.

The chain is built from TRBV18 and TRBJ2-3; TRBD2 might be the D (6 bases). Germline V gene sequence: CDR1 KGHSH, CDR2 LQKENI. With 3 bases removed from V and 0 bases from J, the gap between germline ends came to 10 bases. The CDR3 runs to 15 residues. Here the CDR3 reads CASSPEGSSTDTQYF. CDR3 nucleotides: TGTGCCAGCTCACCGGAGGGGTCGAGCACAGATACGCAGTATTTT.